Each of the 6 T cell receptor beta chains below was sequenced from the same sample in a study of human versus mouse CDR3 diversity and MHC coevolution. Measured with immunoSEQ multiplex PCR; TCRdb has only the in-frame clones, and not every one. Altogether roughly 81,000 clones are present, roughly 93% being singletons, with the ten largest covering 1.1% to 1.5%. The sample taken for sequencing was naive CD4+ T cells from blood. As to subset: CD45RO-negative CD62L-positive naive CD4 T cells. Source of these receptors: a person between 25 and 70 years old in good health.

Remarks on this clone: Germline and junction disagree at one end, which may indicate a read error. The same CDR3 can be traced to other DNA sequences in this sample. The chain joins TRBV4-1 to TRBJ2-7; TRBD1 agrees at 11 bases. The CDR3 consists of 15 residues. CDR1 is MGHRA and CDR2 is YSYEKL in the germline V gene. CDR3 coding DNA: TGCGCTAGCAGCCAAGTGGGACAGGGGGCCTACGAGCAGTACTTC. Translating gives CASSQVGQGAYEQYF.

The DNA of the CDR3 is TGTGCCAGCAGCTTGCGGGTGCAGGGGGGCGATACGCAGTATTTT. Translation: CASSLRVQGGDTQYF. The chain is built from TRBV7-8 and TRBJ2-3; weak D call: TRBD1 (7 bases). The germline gives CDR1 SGHVS, CDR2 FQNEAQ. This CDR3 comprises 15 residues. Trimming removed 3 bases from V and 6 bases from J, with 16 bases in between.

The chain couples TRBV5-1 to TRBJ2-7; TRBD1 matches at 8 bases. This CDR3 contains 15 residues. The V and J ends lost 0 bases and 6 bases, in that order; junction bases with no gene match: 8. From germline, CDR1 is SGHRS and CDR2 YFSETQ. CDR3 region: CASSLVPGQDIEQYF. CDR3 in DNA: TGCGCCAGCAGCTTGGTTCCGGGACAGGACATCGAGCAGTACTTC.

The CDR3 protein is CASGPGQSSYNEQFF. CDR3 nucleotide sequence: TGTGCCAGCGGACCGGGACAGAGCTCCTACAATGAGCAGTTCTTC. The V and J genes are TRBV6-1 and TRBJ2-1, with TRBD1 identical over 7 bases. V lost 8 bases, J lost 0 bases, and 7 bases stayed unmatched. Germline V gene sequence: CDR1 MNHNS, CDR2 SASEGT. The CDR3 spans 15 residues.

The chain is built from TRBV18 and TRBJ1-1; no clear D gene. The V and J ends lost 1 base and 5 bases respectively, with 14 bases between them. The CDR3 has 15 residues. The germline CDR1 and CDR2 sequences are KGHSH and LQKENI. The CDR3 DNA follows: TGTGCCAGCTCACCACTAAGAGGAGGTGAGACTGAAGCTTTCTTT. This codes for CASSPLRGGETEAFF.

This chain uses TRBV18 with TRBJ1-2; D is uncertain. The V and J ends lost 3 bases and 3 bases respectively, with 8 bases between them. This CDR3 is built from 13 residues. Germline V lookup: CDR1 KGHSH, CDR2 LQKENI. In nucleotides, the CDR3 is TGTGCCAGCTCACCGGGCAGTTACTATGGCTACACCTTC. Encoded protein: CASSPGSYYGYTF.